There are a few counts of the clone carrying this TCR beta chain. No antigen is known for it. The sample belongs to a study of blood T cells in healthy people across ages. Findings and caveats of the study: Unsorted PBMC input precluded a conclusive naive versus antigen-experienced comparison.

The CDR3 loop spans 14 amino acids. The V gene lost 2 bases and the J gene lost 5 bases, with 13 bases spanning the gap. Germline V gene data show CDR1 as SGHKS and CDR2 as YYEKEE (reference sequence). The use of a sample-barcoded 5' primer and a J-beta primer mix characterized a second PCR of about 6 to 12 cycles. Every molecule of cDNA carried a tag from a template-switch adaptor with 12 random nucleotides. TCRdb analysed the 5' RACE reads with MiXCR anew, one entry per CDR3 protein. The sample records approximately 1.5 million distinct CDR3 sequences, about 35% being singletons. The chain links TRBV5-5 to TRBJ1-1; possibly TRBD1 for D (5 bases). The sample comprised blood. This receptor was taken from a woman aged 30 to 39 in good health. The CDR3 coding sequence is TGTGCCAGCAGCTTTGGCGAGGGGAGGACTGAAGCTTTCTTT. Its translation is CASSFGEGRTEAFF.